This TCR beta chain was obtained from a study of blood T cell repertoires in COVID-19 (TCRdb year 2020). Describing the broader study: Collaborator samples came from the United States, Italy and Spain and covered acute and convalescent phases of COVID-19. The material from the prospective study consisted of cDNA or gDNA derived from T cells, B-cell-depleted T cells, or PBMCs. Deeply sampled blood TCRbeta repertoires from subjects exposed to, actively infected with, or recovered from COVID-19 were included in the dataset. The repertoires were made available in a free public database intended to serve as a resource for research on the immune response to SARS-CoV-2. The samples were drawn from two sources: the first 160 participants of the ongoing ImmuneRACE study, and 1,254 subjects contributed by 6 global collaborators. Sample metadata almost always included a de-identified subject ID, COVID-19 status, age in years and sex. Where available, HLA class I and class II types were taken from metadata supplied by the sample provider and were not determined by assay-based typing.

The cysteine opens and the phenylalanine closes a CDR3 of 15 amino acids. The read is trimmed to its CDR3 DNA, 45 bases read in frame from base 1. CDR1 and CDR2 were assigned from the germline V gene (reference sequence) as MNHEY and SMNVEV. V is trimmed back by 2 bases and J by 9 bases, and the junction contains 8 bases that no gene match accounts for. The immunoSEQ Assay, a bias-controlled multiplex PCR, was used to amplify TCRbeta CDR3 regions from genomic DNA. On the study's bioinformatics: Nucleated cell counts per sample were estimated from amplification of reference gene primers within the assay. To quantify the absolute abundance of each unique TCRbeta CDR3 rearrangement, sequence reads were collapsed and filtered. Productive Simpson clonality was computed per sample as the square root of Simpson's diversity index over productive rearrangements. Not all clones reach the TCRdb copy of this immuneACCESS table, which keeps in-frame sequences only. Checked studies attribute under half of the gap to unresolved V genes and leave the rest unexplained. V and J calls and clone size are copied from that table; D and trimming were computed from the DNA. The sample table contains about 93,000 clones; only one count was recorded for almost 80% of them. The ten largest clonotypes hold 15% to 20% of the sample.

Each collaborating institution followed its own protocols to collect whole blood in K2EDTA tubes. Collaborator samples were shipped for TCRbeta analysis as frozen whole blood, isolated PBMCs, or DNA extracted from either sample type. Regarding this clone: Its antigen target is currently unknown. One base away there is no much larger clone; base qualities are not given.

Overall study outcomes, separate from this receptor: The amount of clinical and demographic metadata varied by source and participant and was provided uncurated.

Sequenced input: peripheral blood. This TCR derives from a human donor in a cohort sampled during active COVID-19. This receptor chain uses TRBV27 and TRBJ2-1, with TRBD1 identical over 9 junction bases. DNA sequence: TGTGCCAGCAGTTTAAGCGGGACAGGGTACGGTGAGCAGTTCTTC. It is translated as CASSLSGTGYGEQFF.